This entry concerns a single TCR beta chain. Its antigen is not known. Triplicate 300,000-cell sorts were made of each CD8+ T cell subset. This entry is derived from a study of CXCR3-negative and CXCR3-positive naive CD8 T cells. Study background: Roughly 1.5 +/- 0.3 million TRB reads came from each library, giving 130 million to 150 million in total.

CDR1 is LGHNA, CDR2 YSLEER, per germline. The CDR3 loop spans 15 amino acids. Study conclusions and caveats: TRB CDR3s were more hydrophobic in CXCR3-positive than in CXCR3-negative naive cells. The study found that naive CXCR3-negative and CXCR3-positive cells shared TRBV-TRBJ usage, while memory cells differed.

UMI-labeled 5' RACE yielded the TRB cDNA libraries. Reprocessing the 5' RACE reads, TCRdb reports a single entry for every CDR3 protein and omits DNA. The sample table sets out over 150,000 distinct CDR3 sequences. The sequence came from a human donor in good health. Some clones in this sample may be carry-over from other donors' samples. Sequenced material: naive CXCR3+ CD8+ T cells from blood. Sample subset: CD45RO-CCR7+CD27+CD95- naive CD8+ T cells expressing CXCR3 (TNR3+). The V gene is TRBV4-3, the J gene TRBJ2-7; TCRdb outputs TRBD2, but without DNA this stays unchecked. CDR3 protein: CASSQESAGWYEQYF.